The 19 T cell receptor beta chains reported below all come from one sample, sequenced in a study of cytomegalovirus exposure and HLA in healthy donors. Primers: 60 Vbeta forward and 13 Jbeta reverse. This table comes from immunoSEQ multiplex PCR, and its TCRdb copy is limited to in-frame clones, with some not included. The sample shows tens of thousands of clones, 65% to 75% of them seen only once. The specimen sequenced was PBMCs. The source is a man over 45 in good health and CMV-seropositive.

The V and J genes are TRBV28 and TRBJ2-2; TRBD2 matches 11 bases. The CDR3 contains 16 residues. V shed 3 bases, J shed 4 bases, and the junction held 4 bases outside the gene matches. The V gene's germline CDR1 is MDHEN and CDR2 SYDVKM. This CDR3 is CASSFGTSGPTGELFF. The CDR3 nucleotides are TGTGCCAGCAGTTTTGGGACTAGCGGCCCCACCGGGGAGCTGTTTTTT.

The chain has TRBV6-5 and TRBJ1-2; TRBD1 matches 7 bases. The CDR3 consists of 14 residues. Looked up from germline, CDR1 is MNHEY and CDR2 is SVGAGI. The ends lost 2 bases at V and 4 bases at J; junction bases unmatched: 4. The CDR3 protein is CASSYGDSSYGYTF. CDR3 nucleotides: TGTGCCAGCAGTTACGGGGACAGCTCCTATGGCTACACCTTC.

V and J are TRBV5-1 and TRBJ2-7; tentative D call: TRBD1 (5 bases). The germline gives CDR1 SGHRS, CDR2 YFSETQ. CDR3 length: 14 residues. The V end was cut by 4 bases, the J end by 0 bases, with 11 bases between. This CDR3 is CASSRNRRSYEQYF. The CDR3 nucleotides are TGCGCCAGCAGCCGTAACAGGCGCTCCTACGAGCAGTACTTC.

The chain employs TRBV7-7 and TRBJ2-7; 9 bases fit TRBD2. From germline, CDR1 is SSHAT and CDR2 FNYEAQ (reference sequence). The length of the CDR3 is 14 residues. J was trimmed by 7 bases and V by 5 bases; bases with no gene match: 9. For the CDR3, the DNA is TGTGCCAGCAGCCCTGGACTAGCGTCGTGGGAGCAGTACTTC. This encodes CASSPGLASWEQYF.

With regard to this clone: One end of the junction does not line up with germline, which may come from a read error. The chain combines TRBV7-8 with TRBJ1-1; 8 bases line up with TRBD1. This CDR3 has 13 amino acids. Germline values: CDR1 SGHVS, CDR2 FQNEAQ. As DNA, the CDR3 is TGTGCCAGCAGCCTCGGACAGGGCATGTACGGTCGCTTT. Protein sequence: CASSLGQGMYGRF.

The rearrangement joins TRBV10-3 to TRBJ2-5; TRBD1 might be the D (5 bases). CDR3 length: 12 residues. CDR1 and CDR2 from the germline V gene are ENHRY and SYGVKD. V shed 5 bases and J shed 2 bases, with 6 bases lying between them. The CDR3 DNA follows: TGTGCCATCAGTTCAGGGCAAGAGACCCAGTACTTC. Its translation: CAISSGQETQYF.

This rearrangement joins TRBV2 to TRBJ2-3, with TRBD2 matching 9 bases. Germline assignment: CDR1 SNHLY and CDR2 FYNNEI. V dropped 10 bases and J dropped 9; count of bases not matched to a gene: 14. The CDR3 is 14 residues long. The CDR3, as DNA: TGTGCCACCTCGGGAGCGGGGGGAACGGAGACGCAGTATTTT. This sequence encodes CATSGAGGTETQYF.

This chain joins TRBV6-1 and TRBJ2-7, with 8 bases lining up with TRBD2. The germline CDR1 and CDR2 sequences are MNHNS and SASEGT. The CDR3 covers 14 residues. J was trimmed by 2 bases and V by 7 bases; bases with no gene match: 7. The CDR3, as DNA: TGTGCCAGCACCCGGACTAGCACTACCTACGAGCAGTACTTC. Amino acids: CASTRTSTTYEQYF.

The sample holds one count of this clone. V and J are TRBV28 and TRBJ2-3, with TRBD1 matching 8 bases. Germline V lookup: CDR1 MDHEN, CDR2 SYDVKM. This CDR3 region has 14 residues. CDR3 residues: CVCYGQGRTDTQYF. The CDR3 DNA reads TGTGTGTGTTACGGACAGGGTCGCACAGATACGCAGTATTTT.

This clone has only a few counts. The CDR3 DNA is TGTGCCAGCGGGGAGAAGATCTATGGCTACACCTTC. This encodes CASGEKIYGYTF. V and J are TRBV27 and TRBJ1-2; D is unresolved. The CDR3 spans 12 residues. Germline assignment: CDR1 MNHEY and CDR2 SMNVEV (reference sequence). V lost 8 bases to trimming and J lost 4 bases, with 11 bases between them.

The chain joins TRBV9 to TRBJ2-7, with TRBD1 matching over 7 bases. The germline V gene encodes CDR1 SGDLS and CDR2 YYNGEE. Germline trimming cut 4 bases from V and 5 bases from J; bases unmatched to any gene: 6. The CDR3 loop spans 13 amino acids. CDR3 coding DNA: TGTGCCAGCAGCCTGGGGACAGAGGACGAGCAGTACTTC. This gives the protein CASSLGTEDEQYF. Drawing the rest from reference TRBV9 and TRBJ2-7, the complete variable domain is DSGVTQTPKHLITATGQRVTLRCSPRSGDLSVYWYQQSLDQGLQFLIQYYNGEERAKGNILERFSAQQFPDLHSELNLSSLELGDSALYFCASSLGTEDEQYFGPGTRLTVT.

This rearrangement joins TRBV5-1 to TRBJ2-3; 7 bases are shared with TRBD2. This CDR3 spans 16 amino acids. Germline V gives CDR1 SGHRS, CDR2 YFSETQ. Unmatched junction bases numbered 9, after V lost 1 base and J lost 4 bases. CDR3 residues: CASSLSGTSAPDTQYF. CDR3 sequence (DNA): TGCGCCAGCAGCTTGAGTGGTACTAGCGCTCCAGATACGCAGTATTTT.

This sequence joins TRBV6-1 and TRBJ1-2; the match to TRBD1 covers 8 bases. Germline loops: CDR1 MNHNS, CDR2 SASEGT. V shed 4 bases, J shed 4 bases, and the junction held 2 bases outside the gene matches. The CDR3 is 13 amino acids. DNA for the CDR3: TGTGCCAGCAGTGGGGACAGGATCTATGGCTACACCTTC. It yields the protein CASSGDRIYGYTF.

The chain joins TRBV28 to TRBJ2-7, with 13 bases lining up with TRBD2. Trimming removed 7 bases from V and 6 bases from J; junction bases left unmatched: 12. The CDR3 has 16 residues. Germline lookup yields CDR1 MDHEN and CDR2 SYDVKM. The CDR3 here is CASTQRLWTSGSEQYF. DNA of the CDR3: TGTGCCAGCACTCAACGGCTCTGGACTAGCGGGAGCGAGCAGTACTTC.

The V and J genes are TRBV7-6 and TRBJ2-5; D unresolved. Germline assignment: CDR1 SGHVS and CDR2 FNYEAQ. V was clipped by 2 bases and J by 4 bases, with 8 bases between them. CDR3 length: 13 amino acids. The CDR3 bases are TGTGCCAGCAGCTTATCCGAGAGAGAGACCCAGTACTTC. This codes for CASSLSERETQYF.

The chain carries TRBV29-1 and TRBJ1-1, with 9 bases aligning to TRBD1. Germline V gene lookup returns CDR1 SQVTM and CDR2 ANQGSEA. The V and J ends lost 2 bases and 8 bases, in that order; junction bases with no gene match: 12. The CDR3 totals 15 residues. This CDR3 is CSVETTGTGFREAFF. In DNA, the CDR3 is TGCAGCGTTGAAACTACCGGGACAGGGTTTCGCGAAGCTTTCTTT.

The table lists this clone with a few counts. The V and J genes are TRBV27 and TRBJ1-2; 8 nucleotides align to TRBD1. CDR3 size: 13 residues. The germline V gene has CDR1 MNHEY and CDR2 SMNVEV (reference sequence). J was trimmed by 7 bases and V by 8 bases; bases with no gene match: 9. The CDR3 loop reads CASGDRTGFGYTF. As DNA, the CDR3 is TGTGCCAGCGGGGATCGGACAGGGTTTGGCTACACCTTC.

This clone occurred once. The V gene is TRBV5-1, the J gene TRBJ2-5, with TRBD2 identical over 14 bases. J was trimmed by 5 bases and V by 4 bases; bases with no gene match: 4. Germline V gene data show CDR1 as SGHRS and CDR2 as YFSETQ. The CDR3 is 15 residues long. The CDR3 loop is CASSPGTSGSETQYF. The CDR3 coding sequence is TGCGCCAGCAGCCCGGGGACTAGCGGGAGCGAGACCCAGTACTTC.

J is TRBJ2-2 and V is TRBV30; TRBD1 matches at 10 bases. The germline CDR1 and CDR2 sequences are GTSNPN and SVGIG (reference sequence). V trimming: 3 bases; J trimming: 5 bases; junction bases outside the gene matches: 6. This CDR3 region has 15 residues. The DNA for the CDR3 is TGTGCCTGGAGGGAGGGACAGGGGATTACCGGGGAGCTGTTTTTT. As protein: CAWREGQGITGELFF. Looking up the rest from reference TRBV30 and TRBJ2-2 gives the full variable domain: SQTIHQWPATLVQPVGSPLSLECTVEGTSNPNLYWYRQAAGRGLQLLFYSVGIGQISSEVPQNLSASRPQDRQFILSSKKLLLSDSGFYLCAWREGQGITGELFFGEGSRLTVL.